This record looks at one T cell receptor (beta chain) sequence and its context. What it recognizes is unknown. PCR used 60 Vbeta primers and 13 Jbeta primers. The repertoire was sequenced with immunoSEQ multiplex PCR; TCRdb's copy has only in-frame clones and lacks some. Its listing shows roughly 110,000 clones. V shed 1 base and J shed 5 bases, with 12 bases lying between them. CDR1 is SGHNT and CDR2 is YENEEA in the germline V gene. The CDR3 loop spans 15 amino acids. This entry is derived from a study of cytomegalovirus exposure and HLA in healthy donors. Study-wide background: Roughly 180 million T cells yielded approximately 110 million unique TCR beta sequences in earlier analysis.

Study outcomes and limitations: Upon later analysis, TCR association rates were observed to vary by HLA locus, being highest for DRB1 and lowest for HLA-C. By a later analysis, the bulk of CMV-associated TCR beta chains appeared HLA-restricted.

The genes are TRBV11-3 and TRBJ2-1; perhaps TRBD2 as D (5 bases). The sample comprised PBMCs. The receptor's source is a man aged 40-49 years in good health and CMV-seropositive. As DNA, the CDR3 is TGTGCCAGCAGCTTAGGAGGGTATTTAAACAATGAGCAGTTCTTC. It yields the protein CASSLGGYLNNEQFF.